The 21 T cell receptor beta chains below come from one sample, sequenced in a study of blood T cell repertoires in COVID-19. Sequencing used immunoSEQ multiplex PCR; TCRdb keeps in-frame clones, though not all of them. The sample shows about 63,000 clones, around 87% of them seen only once. The sequenced sample was peripheral blood. The receptors come from a man aged 50-59 years with active COVID-19.

V gene TRBV10-3 combines with J gene TRBJ2-7, with 7 bases lining up with TRBD2. CDR3 size: 17 residues. Per germline, CDR1 ENHRY and CDR2 SYGVKD. Trimming at V came to 6 bases and at J to 4 bases, leaving 18 bases not matched to a gene. The CDR3 spells CAIRLEGGAGGRYEQYF. The CDR3 DNA reads TGTGCCATCAGACTCGAGGGAGGGGCTGGAGGTCGGTACGAGCAGTACTTC.

The CDR3: CASSILQGNTEAFF. The DNA of the CDR3 is TGTGCCAGTAGTATCCTACAGGGGAACACTGAAGCTTTCTTT. V usage is TRBV19 and J usage is TRBJ1-1; D might be TRBD1 (6 bases). This CDR3 is built from 14 residues. Trimming took off 3 bases at V and 1 base at J, with 9 bases between the two ends. Per the germline V gene, CDR1 is LNHDA and CDR2 is SQIVND (reference sequence).

The rearrangement joins TRBV29-1 to TRBJ2-7; TRBD1 aligns across 9 bases. The J segment lost 1 base and the V segment lost 7 bases, leaving 8 bases of the junction unmatched. The CDR3 is made up of 14 amino acids. Germline V gene lookup returns CDR1 SQVTM and CDR2 ANQGSEA. This CDR3 is CSAAGTGPSYEQYF. Here the CDR3 DNA reads TGCAGCGCGGCCGGGACAGGGCCATCCTACGAGCAGTACTTC.

The chain couples TRBV27 to TRBJ2-6; D uncertain. CDR3 size: 13 residues. CDR1 and CDR2 (germline): MNHEY, SMNVEV (reference sequence). Trimming pared 3 bases from V and 4 bases from J, leaving 4 bases between. The CDR3 DNA reads as TGTGCCAGCAGTTTGAGGGGGGCCAACGTCCTGACTTTC. Translating gives CASSLRGANVLTF.

The J gene is TRBJ2-5, the V gene TRBV3-1 (or the pseudogene TRBV3-2), with 9 nucleotides matching TRBD2. The CDR3 has 17 residues. The germline V gene has CDR1 LGHDT and CDR2 YNNKEL (reference sequence). V lost 5 bases and J lost 4; bases outside the gene matches: 14. CDR3 in amino acids: CASSDHTLAGEGETQYF. DNA of the CDR3: TGTGCCAGCAGCGACCATACACTAGCGGGCGAGGGAGAGACCCAGTACTTC.

The V and J genes are TRBV6-2 or TRBV6-3 and TRBJ2-2; D possibly corresponds to TRBD2 (5 bases). Germline V gene lookup returns CDR1 MNHEY and CDR2 SVGEGT. The CDR3 totals 15 residues. Trimming pared 2 bases from V and 4 bases from J, leaving 11 bases between. CDR3 loop: CASSYTRIGTGELFF. The CDR3 DNA reads as TGTGCCAGCAGTTACACTAGGATCGGCACCGGGGAGCTGTTTTTT.

J is TRBJ2-3 and V is TRBV6-2 or TRBV6-3, with 12 nucleotides matching TRBD2. The germline V gene has CDR1 MNHEY and CDR2 SVGEGT. Unmatched junction bases numbered 12, after V lost 2 bases and J lost 0 bases. The CDR3 totals 20 residues. CDR3 DNA sequence: TGTGCCAGCAGTTACCCTATCTCGACTAGCGGGAGAAAGAGCACAGATACGCAGTATTTT. It codes for CASSYPISTSGRKSTDTQYF.

The rearrangement links TRBV19 to TRBJ2-3; 11 nucleotides match TRBD2. Germline lookup yields CDR1 LNHDA and CDR2 SQIVND (reference sequence). This CDR3 contains 17 residues. With 5 bases clipped from V and 1 base from J, the junction kept 8 bases outside the gene matches. The DNA for the CDR3 is TGTGCCAGTAGTCCCCAGACTAGCGGGACAGGCACAGATACGCAGTATTTT. This gives the protein CASSPQTSGTGTDTQYF.

This chain joins TRBV7-9 and TRBJ1-2, with a possible D match to TRBD1 (6 bases). The CDR3 runs to 14 residues. V was shortened by 6 bases and J by 4 bases, with 15 bases between the two germline ends. Germline V gives CDR1 SEHNR, CDR2 FQNEAQ (reference sequence). The CDR3 loop reads CASSRDTSFYGYTF. In DNA, the CDR3 is TGTGCCAGCAGTCGGGACACCTCCTTCTATGGCTACACCTTC.

The rearrangement joins TRBV19 to TRBJ2-3; D is possibly TRBD2 (6 bases). Trimming took off 3 bases at V and 0 bases at J, with 10 bases between the two ends. The CDR3 runs to 15 residues. Germline V gene sequence: CDR1 LNHDA, CDR2 SQIVND (reference sequence). The CDR3 DNA reads TGTGCCAGTAGTATCGAAGGAGGGAGCACAGATACGCAGTATTTT. This sequence encodes CASSIEGGSTDTQYF.

V is TRBV9 and J is TRBJ2-5; D perhaps matches TRBD1 (6 bases). V shed 3 bases and J shed 1 base, with 13 bases lying between them. CDR1 is SGDLS, CDR2 YYNGEE, per germline. This CDR3 is built from 15 residues. The CDR3 here is CASSAHAGAQETQYF. CDR3 in DNA: TGTGCCAGCAGCGCCCACGCAGGGGCCCAAGAGACCCAGTACTTC.

This chain uses TRBV27 with TRBJ1-6; TRBD1 matches at 8 bases. The germline V gene encodes CDR1 MNHEY and CDR2 SMNVEV (reference sequence). V was pared by 5 bases and J by 9 bases, with 6 bases of the junction left unmatched. CDR3 length: 14 amino acids. CDR3 sequence reads: CASSPDRVSSPLHF. CDR3 DNA: TGTGCCAGCAGTCCGGACAGGGTTAGTTCACCCCTCCACTTT.

The sample holds a few counts of this clone. The chain has TRBV9 and TRBJ1-1; a weak D match, TRBD1 (6 bases). CDR1 SGDLS and CDR2 YYNGEE come from the germline V gene. The CDR3 extends over 14 amino acids. Trimming took off 0 bases at V and 4 bases at J, with 10 bases between the two ends. The CDR3 reads CASSVDQGSTEAFF. The CDR3 DNA is TGTGCCAGCAGCGTAGACCAGGGGTCCACTGAAGCTTTCTTT.

This clone was found a few times. The chain combines TRBV4-3 with TRBJ2-1, with 9 bases fitting TRBD2. Trimming took 0 bases from V and 12 from J; bases not matched to a gene: 12. CDR1 is LGHNA, CDR2 YSLEER, per germline. This CDR3 comprises 16 residues. The CDR3 DNA follows: TGCGCCAGCAGCCAAGATATGGTCCCAGCGGGAGGACTGCAGTTCTTC. Translated: CASSQDMVPAGGLQFF.

Comment on this clone: This same CDR3 is encoded by further DNA sequences in the sample. The chain couples TRBV11-3 to TRBJ2-6; D ambiguous. Germline CDR1 reads SGHNT; CDR2 reads YENEEA. This CDR3 has 15 amino acids. Deletions cut 3 bases from V and 0 bases from J, with 6 bases between. CDR3 residues: CASSLPSSGANVLTF. CDR3 coding DNA: TGTGCCAGCAGCTTGCCTAGCTCTGGGGCCAACGTCCTGACTTTC.

This chain connects TRBV28 to TRBJ1-1; TRBD1 agrees at 8 bases. Germline values: CDR1 MDHEN, CDR2 SYDVKM. Germline trimming cut 5 bases from V and 2 bases from J; bases unmatched to any gene: 13. The CDR3 runs to 17 residues. The DNA of the CDR3 is TGTGCCAGCAGTCTCAATGGACAGGGCAGGCAAAACACTGAAGCTTTCTTT. This translates into CASSLNGQGRQNTEAFF.

This chain links TRBV7-8 with TRBJ2-7; 11 bases match TRBD2. The CDR3 runs to 17 residues. Germline V gene lookup returns CDR1 SGHVS and CDR2 FQNEAQ. V gave up 5 bases and J gave up 4 bases; unmatched junction bases: 13. The DNA of the CDR3 is TGTGCCAGCAGCCCACCCCCGGTAGCGGGAGGGCGGTACGAGCAGTACTTC. Translated, it gives CASSPPPVAGGRYEQYF.

The rearrangement joins TRBV7-2 to TRBJ1-2; tentatively, D is TRBD1 (5 bases). Trimming removed 5 bases from V and 4 bases from J, with 11 bases in between. This CDR3 is built from 13 residues. Looked up from germline, CDR1 is SGHTA and CDR2 is FQGNSA. The CDR3 is CASSPGTPYGYTF. As DNA, the CDR3 is TGTGCCAGCAGCCCCGGGACTCCCTATGGCTACACCTTC.

The gene calls are TRBV28 and TRBJ1-2, with D perhaps matching TRBD1 (5 bases). The CDR3 is made up of 14 amino acids. Germline CDR1 is MDHEN and CDR2 is SYDVKM. Trimming cost V 10 bases and J 4 bases, with 19 bases left between them. The CDR3 DNA follows: TGTGCCATTTCCGGGAGGGGCTCTCCCTATGGCTACACCTTC. This codes for CAISGRGSPYGYTF.

The chain recombines TRBV5-6 with TRBJ2-5; 7 positions agree with TRBD1. The CDR3 covers 17 residues. Germline values: CDR1 SGHDT, CDR2 YYEEEE. After removal of 1 base from V and 4 bases from J, the junction contained 13 bases not matched to a gene. This CDR3 is CASSLSTDRAPGETQYF. CDR3 nucleotides: TGTGCCAGCAGCTTGAGTACTGACAGGGCCCCAGGAGAGACCCAGTACTTC.

V and J are TRBV10-3 and TRBJ1-1, with 7 bases fitting TRBD1. The V and J ends lost 0 bases and 3 bases, in that order; junction bases with no gene match: 7. CDR3 length equals 16 residues. Germline values: CDR1 ENHRY, CDR2 SYGVKD. In DNA form, the CDR3 reads TGTGCCATCAGTGAGTCCATATACAGGGGAGACACTGAAGCTTTCTTT. Residues: CAISESIYRGDTEAFF.